These 2 T cell receptor beta chains were sequenced from one sample in a study of human T cells and chemical hapten exposure. The time point: pre-sensitization, week 0. Treatment meaning: therapeutic diphenylcyclopropenone sensitization with weekly scalp DPC. TCRdb re-called the RACE reads with MiXCR, one entry per CDR3 protein. The table lists about 380,000 distinct CDR3 sequences, approximately 5.1% of them singletons. The specimen was whole blood, collected in connection with sensitization to the hapten diphenylcyclopropenone (DPC). Receptors originate from a woman between 50 and 59 years old with alopecia areata. Some clones in this sample may be carry-over from other donors' samples.

Many counts were recorded for this clonotype. Its ends do not fully match the called genes, so a read error is possible. This sequence joins TRBV12-3 or TRBV12-4 and TRBJ2-1, with 7 bases aligning to TRBD2. The CDR3 runs 11 residues. CDR3: CASSLAGEQFF. The CDR3 coding sequence is TGTGCCAGCAGCTTAGCGGGTGAGCAGTTCTTC.

This clonotype came up many times. The chain couples TRBV28 to TRBJ1-1, with 7 bases that match TRBD1. Germline trimming cut 4 bases from V and 11 bases from J; bases unmatched to any gene: 19. This CDR3 has 16 residues. CDR1 and CDR2 from the germline V gene are MDHEN and SYDVKM. The CDR3 spells CASSSFHRGVIRGAFF. DNA of the CDR3: TGTGCCAGCAGTTCTTTCCACAGGGGAGTAATCCGTGGGGCTTTCTTT.